This T cell receptor (beta chain) was sequenced during a study of blood T cell repertoires in COVID-19. Turning to the study itself: Whether acute or convalescent, the COVID-19 samples came from the United States, Italy and Spain. PBMCs, B-cell-depleted T cells, or T cells provided the cDNA or gDNA that made up the material.

Authors' processing steps: Amplifying reference gene primers gave estimates of nucleated cell counts. TCRdb's copy holds only in-frame clones and misses some; the assay was immunoSEQ multiplex PCR. The D gene and trimming were derived from the DNA, and the V and J assignments and clone size from that table. The sample includes more than 140,000 clones, more than 70% of them seen just once. This CDR3 has 15 amino acids. Trimming took 6 bases from V and 3 from J; bases not matched to a gene: 9. From germline, CDR1 is SNHLY and CDR2 FYNNEI. This sequence was found in a woman aged 55-69 years with acute or convalescent COVID-19. Sequencing input: peripheral blood. The chain is built from TRBV2 and TRBJ2-3; 7 nucleotides match TRBD2. The CDR3 here is CASRGTGRETDTQYF. The CDR3, as DNA: TGTGCCAGCAGGGGGACGGGGAGGGAGACAGATACGCAGTATTTT.